A single sample is the source of the 28 T cell receptor beta chains below, sequenced in a study of T cell clones after liver transplantation. TCRdb's copy holds only in-frame clones and misses some; the assay was immunoSEQ multiplex PCR. Of tens of thousands of clones in the sample, approximately 82% are singletons; the top ten hold approximately 2.8%. The sample was CD4+ T cells from blood, taken at the 22-month timepoint. The receptor source for this set is a human patient who received a liver transplant. Certain T cells may be donor cells from the graft.

J is TRBJ2-5 and V is TRBV4-3; the D gene is possibly TRBD1 (6 bases). The CDR3 length is 17 residues. Trimming took 1 base from V and 4 from J, leaving 19 bases between them. Per germline, CDR1 LGHNA and CDR2 YSLEER. The CDR3 DNA is TGCGCCAGCAGCCAAGTGGCCGGACAGAACAGAGGAGAGACCCAGTACTTC. It specifies CASSQVAGQNRGETQYF.

V and J are TRBV4-3 and TRBJ2-1; 7 bases line up with TRBD2. This CDR3 region has 14 residues. Germline CDR1 and CDR2: LGHNA and YSLEER. Trimming took 8 bases from V and 4 from J; bases not matched to a gene: 8. Written as DNA, the CDR3 is TGCGCCAGCCAGAGCGGGGCTGGGTACAATGAGCAGTTCTTC. Its translation is CASQSGAGYNEQFF.

The chain has TRBV4-3 and TRBJ1-1; TRBD1 agrees at 7 bases. CDR3 length: 15 amino acids. The ends lost 4 bases at V and 2 bases at J; junction bases unmatched: 7. Germline CDR1 and CDR2: LGHNA and YSLEER. CDR3 sequence: CASSPTQGPNTEAFF. The CDR3 DNA reads TGCGCCAGCAGCCCCACACAGGGGCCCAACACTGAAGCTTTCTTT.

The V gene is TRBV18, the J gene TRBJ2-2; maybe TRBD1 (6 bases). Per germline, CDR1 KGHSH and CDR2 LQKENI. Deletions cut 3 bases from V and 1 base from J, with 15 bases between. The CDR3 totals 17 residues. In DNA, the CDR3 is TGTGCCAGCTCACCGACCACTCAGGGGAGGAACACCGGGGAGCTGTTTTTT. This sequence encodes CASSPTTQGRNTGELFF.

This chain connects TRBV28 to TRBJ2-5; unclear D gene. V dropped 1 base and J dropped 6 bases, with 12 bases sitting between them. Looked up from germline, CDR1 is MDHEN and CDR2 is SYDVKM. The CDR3 is 14 residues long. The CDR3 bases are TGTGCCAGCAGTTTATTTTCAGCTGTGAAGACCCAGTACTTC. Residues: CASSLFSAVKTQYF.

The V call is TRBV27, the J call TRBJ1-2; weak D call: TRBD1 (5 bases). Looked up from germline, CDR1 is MNHEY and CDR2 is SMNVEV (reference sequence). The CDR3 contains 15 residues. Deletions cut 5 bases from V and 4 bases from J, with 17 bases between. CDR3 nucleotide sequence: TGTGCCAGCAGTCCGGGGGTATTTTCTATCTATGGCTACACCTTC. It encodes CASSPGVFSIYGYTF.

The rearrangement joins TRBV5-4 to TRBJ2-4; D not resolved. The CDR3 contains 13 residues. The V gene's germline CDR1 is SGHNT and CDR2 YYREEE (reference sequence). V was cut by 3 bases and J by 1 base, with 5 bases left in between. The CDR3 nucleotides are TGTGCCAGCAGCTCGCAGGCCAAAAACATTCAGTACTTC. Translating gives CASSSQAKNIQYF. The complete variable domain, with remaining parts taken from reference TRBV5-4 and TRBJ2-4, reads ETGVTQSPTHLIKTRGQQVTLRCSSQSGHNTVSWYQQALGQGPQFIFQYYREEENGRGNFPPRFSGLQFPNYSSELNVNALELDDSALYLCASSSQAKNIQYFGAGTRLSVL.

The chain combines TRBV7-2 with TRBJ2-5, with TRBD2 identical over 7 bases. CDR1 is SGHTA and CDR2 is FQGNSA in the germline V gene. This CDR3 comprises 14 residues. The ends lost 0 bases at V and 9 bases at J; junction bases unmatched: 7. The CDR3 nucleotides are TGTGCCAGCAGCTTAGCAGGGAGAGCGGGGTCCCAGTACTTC. Protein sequence: CASSLAGRAGSQYF.

The table lists this clone with a few counts. The chain links TRBV25-1 to TRBJ2-1, with D possibly TRBD1 on 6 matching bases. CDR3 size: 12 residues. Germline values: CDR1 MGHDK, CDR2 SYGVNS. V gave up 6 bases and J gave up 8 bases, with 11 bases separating them. The CDR3 reads CASRGHGDEQFF. Here the CDR3 DNA reads TGTGCCAGCAGGGGACATGGCGATGAGCAGTTCTTC.

The chain uses TRBV5-4 and TRBJ2-5, with D unclear. V lost 1 base and J 2 bases, leaving 12 bases between the germline ends. The CDR3 sequence is 15 residues long. Germline-derived CDR1 and CDR2 are SGHNT and YYREEE (reference sequence). This CDR3 is CASSLRAVSQETQYF. In DNA form, the CDR3 reads TGTGCCAGCAGCTTGCGCGCTGTGAGTCAAGAGACCCAGTACTTC.

The genes are TRBV21-1 and TRBJ2-5. TRBV21-1 is given as a pseudogene. This CDR3 has 15 amino acids. The CDR3 DNA sequence: TGTGCCAGCAGCAAAGAGGGTAAAGACCAAGAGACCCAGTACTTC. This sequence encodes CASSKEGKDQETQYF.

V usage is TRBV4-1 and J usage is TRBJ2-2; D may be TRBD1 (7 bases). The CDR3 covers 17 residues. Looked up from germline, CDR1 is MGHRA and CDR2 is YSYEKL. V was shortened by 1 base and J by 7 bases, with 19 bases between the two germline ends. The CDR3: CASSQASLGGGGGELFF. The CDR3 nucleotides are TGCGCCAGCAGCCAAGCAAGTTTAGGAGGGGGCGGCGGGGAGCTGTTTTTT.

V is TRBV25-1 and J is TRBJ2-7; 10 bases agree with TRBD2. V was pared by 5 bases and J by 3 bases, with 10 bases of the junction left unmatched. The CDR3 has 16 residues. Germline assignment: CDR1 MGHDK and CDR2 SYGVNS. Here the CDR3 reads CASSLSSGSYIYEQYF. DNA for the CDR3: TGTGCCAGCAGTCTGTCTAGCGGGAGCTACATCTACGAGCAGTACTTC.

V and J are TRBV10-3 and TRBJ2-7, with 10 bases fitting TRBD1. Germline loops: CDR1 ENHRY, CDR2 SYGVKD. Losses at the gene ends were 11 bases for V and 0 bases for J; bases not matched to a gene: 16. The CDR3 runs to 17 residues. CDR3 sequence reads: CASVGTGVGLNSYEQYF. The DNA for the CDR3 is TGTGCCTCCGTAGGGACAGGGGTCGGCCTGAACTCCTACGAGCAGTACTTC.

This clone was detected only a few times. The rearrangement links TRBV7-2 to TRBJ1-5; 7 nucleotides align to TRBD1. The V gene's germline CDR1 is SGHTA and CDR2 FQGNSA. This CDR3 contains 13 residues. Trimming at V came to 4 bases and at J to 7 bases, leaving 4 bases not matched to a gene. This CDR3 reads CASSSTGYQPQHF. The CDR3 DNA reads as TGTGCCAGCAGCTCGACAGGGTACCAGCCCCAGCATTTT.

This rearrangement joins TRBV11-3 to TRBJ2-1; D tentatively fits TRBD1 or TRBD2 (5 bases each). Trimming cost V 5 bases and J 1 base, with 15 bases left between them. This CDR3 is 16 amino acids long. CDR1 SGHNT and CDR2 YENEEA come from the germline V gene. The CDR3 DNA is TGTGCCAGCAGCCCCCCGGGACCGAGATCCTACAATGAGCAGTTCTTC. This codes for CASSPPGPRSYNEQFF. The full variable domain, with the rest looked up from reference TRBV11-3 and TRBJ2-1, is EAGVVQSPRYKIIEKKQPVAFWCNPISGHNTLYWYLQNLGQGPELLIRYENEEAVDDSQLPKDRFSAERLKGVDSTLKIQPAELGDSAVYLCASSPPGPRSYNEQFFGPGTRLTVL.

In regard to this clone: The junction and the germline gene differ at one end; a read error may be behind it. The V gene is TRBV7-7, the J gene TRBJ2-5, with 8 positions matching TRBD2. From germline, CDR1 is SSHAT and CDR2 FNYEAQ (reference sequence). The CDR3 spans 14 residues. In DNA form, the CDR3 reads TGTGCTAGCAGCTTACATAGCGGGACCGAGACCCAGTACTTC. Translation: CASSLHSGTETQYF.

This chain uses TRBV29-1 with TRBJ2-7; TRBD1 agrees at 9 bases. Unmatched junction bases numbered 9, after V lost 0 bases and J lost 6 bases. CDR3 length: 15 residues. Germline CDR1 is SQVTM and CDR2 is ANQGSEA. The CDR3 nucleotides are TGCAGCGTTGAAGATCCGGGACAGGGAAGAGGCGAGCAGTACTTC. This encodes CSVEDPGQGRGEQYF.

This chain uses TRBV29-1 with TRBJ2-7; the match to TRBD2 covers 7 bases. CDR3 length equals 12 residues. V shed 7 bases and J 6 bases; nucleotides not matched to a gene: 9. CDR1 is SQVTM, CDR2 ANQGSEA, per germline. CDR3 loop: CSGGGSGSEQYF. CDR3 bases: TGCAGCGGGGGGGGTAGCGGAAGCGAGCAGTACTTC.

The genes are TRBV5-4 and TRBJ1-3, with 8 bases identical to TRBD1. The V segment lost 3 bases and the J segment 3 bases; nucleotides outside the gene matches: 5. Germline-derived CDR1 and CDR2 are SGHNT and YYREEE (reference sequence). The CDR3 runs 15 residues. CDR3 DNA sequence: TGTGCCAGCAGCTATGACAGGGGAATTGGAAACACCATATATTTT. It translates to CASSYDRGIGNTIYF. The full variable domain, its missing parts supplied by reference TRBV5-4 and TRBJ1-3, is ETGVTQSPTHLIKTRGQQVTLRCSSQSGHNTVSWYQQALGQGPQFIFQYYREEENGRGNFPPRFSGLQFPNYSSELNVNALELDDSALYLCASSYDRGIGNTIYFGEGSWLTVV.

This clone was seen only a few times. The J gene is TRBJ2-5, the V gene TRBV5-4; D remains unclear. Germline-derived CDR1 and CDR2 are SGHNT and YYREEE (reference sequence). V was pared by 2 bases and J by 3 bases, with 5 bases between. The CDR3 is 12 residues long. The chain's CDR3 is CASSFWEETQYF. CDR3 bases: TGTGCCAGCAGCTTTTGGGAAGAGACCCAGTACTTC.

This clone occurred many times. The CDR3 DNA reads as TGTGCCAGCAGCCCTGGGGGTAGCGGGGGCAATGAGCAGTTCTTC. Translating gives CASSPGGSGGNEQFF. V usage is TRBV7-3 and J usage is TRBJ2-1; TRBD2 matches 9 bases. Germline trimming cut 5 bases from V and 6 bases from J; bases unmatched to any gene: 8. The CDR3 sequence is 15 residues long. The germline V gene has CDR1 SGHTA and CDR2 FQGTGA.

The V and J genes are TRBV10-2 and TRBJ1-4, with D maybe TRBD1 (5 bases). The CDR3 has 12 residues. Germline V gives CDR1 WSHSY, CDR2 SAAADI. Deletions cut 3 bases from V and 8 bases from J, with 7 bases between. The CDR3 DNA is TGCGCCAGCAGTGAAGCAGGGGAAAAACTGTTTTTT. Amino acid sequence: CASSEAGEKLFF.

The chain employs TRBV7-2 and TRBJ2-1, with D perhaps assigned TRBD1 or TRBD2 (5 bases each). CDR1 and CDR2 (germline): SGHTA, FQGNSA. The CDR3 loop spans 15 amino acids. Trimming removed 4 bases at V and 7 bases at J, with 17 bases between. CDR3 loop: CASSSQGVGRNEQFF. Written as DNA, the CDR3 is TGTGCCAGCAGCTCGCAAGGGGTGGGACGGAATGAGCAGTTCTTC.

The gene calls are TRBV11-2 and TRBJ1-1, with no clear D. In germline, CDR1 is SGHAT, CDR2 FQNNGV. CDR3 length: 14 amino acids. Trimming took off 2 bases at V and 1 base at J, with 8 bases between the two ends. In nucleotides, the CDR3 is TGTGCCAGCAGCTTACAGTTCGGGAACACTGAAGCTTTCTTT. Translation: CASSLQFGNTEAFF.

The V gene is TRBV4-1, the J gene TRBJ1-2; D perhaps matches TRBD1 (5 bases). Germline CDR1 is MGHRA and CDR2 is YSYEKL. Trimming stripped 4 bases from V and 6 bases from J, with 15 bases between. The CDR3 extends over 14 amino acids. The CDR3 DNA follows: TGCGCCAGCAGCCCCATAGGGACCAAGGATGGCTACACCTTC. Translating it yields CASSPIGTKDGYTF.

V usage is TRBV4-1 and J usage is TRBJ1-4, with D possibly matching TRBD1 (6 bases). The CDR3 has 13 amino acids. V gave up 2 bases and J gave up 8 bases, with 9 bases separating them. Germline assignment: CDR1 MGHRA and CDR2 YSYEKL. Here the CDR3 DNA reads TGCGCCAGCAGCCAACCAGGGGACGAAAAACTGTTTTTT. Translated: CASSQPGDEKLFF.

The chain carries TRBV10-1 and TRBJ1-4; weak D call: TRBD1 (6 bases). Trimming stripped 1 base from V and 8 bases from J, with 14 bases between. The V gene's germline CDR1 is WNHNN and CDR2 SYGVQD (reference sequence). The CDR3 has 15 residues. The CDR3 DNA follows: TGCGCCAGCAGTGAGTTGCGGGGGGCAAGGGAAAAACTGTTTTTT. Its protein product is CASSELRGAREKLFF.